The present T cell receptor beta chain was sequenced within a study of T-cell reconstitution after alpha-beta-depleted transplantation in children. Unique molecular identifiers were incorporated into the prepared TCRbeta library. MiXCR, applied by TCRdb to the PCR reads, yields one record per CDR3 protein. The data show 500,000 to 650,000 distinct CDR3 sequences, about an eighth seen once. This clonotype was found many times. Its antigen is not identified. Regarding the study as a whole: Reportedly, roughly two months post-transplant, alpha-beta T cells arose from several hundred expanded graft clones.

The V segment lost 2 bases and the J segment 1 base; nucleotides outside the gene matches: 5. The CDR3 extends over 17 amino acids. Per the germline V gene, CDR1 is MDHEN and CDR2 is SYDVKM. This clonotype was obtained from a male patient younger than 18 who had a stem cell transplant for acute myeloid leukemia, so the T cells may come from the graft donor. Sequencing was performed on PBMCs, mostly from graft donor cells, taken 360 days after TCRalphabeta/CD19-depleted stem cell transplant. The chain employs TRBV28 and TRBJ2-3; 11 bases fit TRBD2. DNA for the CDR3: TGTGCCAGCAGTTTAGGGCCACTAGCGGGAGGCACAGATACGCAGTATTTT. This translates into CASSLGPLAGGTDTQYF. Drawing the rest from reference TRBV28 and TRBJ2-3, the complete variable domain is DVKVTQSSRYLVKRTGEKVFLECVQDMDHENMFWYRQDPGLGLRLIYFSYDVKMKEKGDIPEGYSVSREKKERFSLILESASTNQTSMYLCASSLGPLAGGTDTQYFGPGTRLTVL.